This TCR beta chain was obtained from a study of cytomegalovirus exposure and HLA in healthy donors. Study as a whole: Early released data comprised around 79 million unique TCRs from HLA-typed donors.

As for this clone: Antigen specificity is unknown.

The PCR used 60 Vbeta and 13 Jbeta primers. Assay: immunoSEQ multiplex PCR; the TCRdb copy retains only in-frame clones and omits some. The sample yields approximately 120,000 clones, roughly 76% seen once. Between the trimmed V and J ends, which lost 6 bases and 0 bases, there was a span of 15 bases. The germline CDR1 and CDR2 sequences are SGHRS and YFSETQ. The CDR3 spans 16 residues. Study-wide points: There were some V segments, including TRBV6-2 and TRBV6-3, excluded as indistinguishable. TCR beta sequences reportedly predicted most subjects' HLA-A and HLA-B alleles accurately.

The J gene is TRBJ2-2, the V gene TRBV5-1; D might be TRBD2 (6 bases). Sample: PBMCs. This TCR came from a woman aged 60-70 years in good health and CMV-seropositive. CDR3 sequence: CASKPAGGANTGELFF. CDR3 nucleotides: TGCGCCAGCAAACCCGCTGGCGGGGCGAACACCGGGGAGCTGTTTTTT.